This T cell receptor (beta chain) was captured in a study of regulatory T cells in long-lasting Graves disease. Study-wide results and caveats: TRBV28 was favored in persistent disease, as were TRBJ1-2 and TRBJ2-5.

Time point noted: newly diagnosed GD, antithyroid drugs for less than 3 months. From PBMCs, RNA was extracted and then used to make the TCR library. The germline V and J ends were trimmed by 5 bases and 7 bases, with 17 bases remaining between them. Per germline, CDR1 SGHTA and CDR2 FQGNSA. The CDR3 has 14 amino acids. The TCR beta library used iRepertoire HTBI primers with Arm-PCR amplification of CDR3. Each CDR3 protein is one row after TCRdb ran MiXCR on the multiplex PCR reads. The sample yields under 300,000 distinct CDR3 sequences, 20% seen once. The table lists this clonotype with many counts. Its antigen remains unidentified.

The sequences come from peripheral blood mononuclear cells (PBMCs), collected at new diagnosis, from a patient treated with antithyroid drugs. The rearrangement joins TRBV7-2 to TRBJ1-1; D is uncertain. The receptor's source is a female donor with Graves disease. CDR3 amino acids: CASSPQGTASEAFF. DNA for the CDR3: TGTGCCAGCAGCCCACAAGGCACCGCCAGTGAAGCTTTCTTT.